This T cell receptor beta chain comes out of a study of shared clonotypes between healthy human individuals. The CDR3 contains 14 residues. Germline V gene sequence: CDR1 SGDLS, CDR2 YYNGEE. Deletions cut 4 bases from V and 6 bases from J, with 14 bases between. Overall study results and limits: Clonotypes which were not shared had lower generation probabilities than clonotypes that all four donors shared. Memory subsets generally showed lower estimated richness than naive subsets. Clonotype sharing among donors likely depends on sequencing depth.

The naive CD8 population came from CD45RO-negative cells selected for CCR7, without terminally differentiated effector memory CD45RA+ cells. When replicate PCRs were run on sorted subsets, they used about 200 ng DNA, about 30,000 T cell genomes. Using immunoSEQ multiplex PCR, the repertoire was profiled, and TCRdb retains in-frame clones only, with some absent. This sample has about 680,000 clones; 92% occur once, and the top ten carry roughly 24%. As to this clone: Its antigen is not identified.

The gene calls are TRBV9 and TRBJ2-1; D not certain. This TCR was recovered from a man aged 30-40 years in good health. The source material was naive CD8+ T cells sorted from blood. CDR3 coding DNA: TGTGCCAGCAGCCCTATTCCTCCGGGCAATGAGCAGTTCTTC. This gives the protein CASSPIPPGNEQFF. Looking up the rest from reference TRBV9 and TRBJ2-1 gives the full variable domain: DSGVTQTPKHLITATGQRVTLRCSPRSGDLSVYWYQQSLDQGLQFLIQYYNGEERAKGNILERFSAQQFPDLHSELNLSSLELGDSALYFCASSPIPPGNEQFFGPGTRLTVL.